This T cell receptor beta chain was documented in a study of T-cell reconstitution after alpha-beta-depleted transplantation in children. During its preparation, the TCRbeta library received unique molecular identifiers. TCRdb reprocessed the PCR reads via MiXCR and lists one record per CDR3 protein. The repertoire holds about 340,000 distinct CDR3 sequences, about 14% seen once, with around 4.5% in the top ten. This clonotype showed up just a few times. The CDR3 totals 17 residues. Germline assignment: CDR1 SGHKS and CDR2 YYEKEE (reference sequence). V trimming: 2 bases; J trimming: 0 bases; junction bases outside the gene matches: 5.

V and J are TRBV5-5 and TRBJ2-2, with 9 bases that match TRBD2. This TCR was sampled from a human donor who donated a stem cell graft to a child with Fanconi anemia. The input for sequencing was PBMCs, taken from the stem cell graft. CDR3 DNA: TGTGCCAGCAGCTTTCCAGCGGGGGGACCGAACACCGGGGAGCTGTTTTTT. Its protein is CASSFPAGGPNTGELFF.